This T cell receptor (beta chain) appears in the sequencing data of a study of T cells in Graves' hyperthyroidism and ophthalmopathy. Whole-study results and caveats: Ophthalmopathy onset followed model prediction by a median roughly 6.5 months. Ophthalmopathy was told apart from stable hyperthyroidism by a 13 V-J model.

The table lists this clonotype with many counts. Its antigen is not known. The diagnoses drew upon clinical symptoms, serum thyroxine and TRAb, thyroid ultrasound and orbital computed tomography. Template material for amplifying TCR beta CDR3 regions consisted of RNA transcripts. The study used the HTBI primer set for a first-round RT-PCR of the TCR CDR3. TCRdb processed the multiplex PCR reads anew with MiXCR; each CDR3 protein has one entry. The sample consists of about 760,000 distinct CDR3 sequences, just over 35% of them appearing once. The germline gives CDR1 SGHNT, CDR2 YENEEA. V gave up 0 bases and J gave up 0 bases, with 11 bases separating them. This CDR3 region has 16 residues.

The receptor was isolated from a middle-aged woman with Graves' hyperthyroidism. The material sequenced was blood. V and J are TRBV11-3 and TRBJ1-2; D may be TRBD1 (5 bases). The CDR3: CASSLEGRSANYGYTF. The CDR3 bases are TGTGCCAGCAGCTTAGAGGGGCGTTCGGCTAACTATGGCTACACCTTC. Looking up the rest from reference TRBV11-3 and TRBJ1-2 gives the full variable domain: EAGVVQSPRYKIIEKKQPVAFWCNPISGHNTLYWYLQNLGQGPELLIRYENEEAVDDSQLPKDRFSAERLKGVDSTLKIQPAELGDSAVYLCASSLEGRSANYGYTFGSGTRLTVV.